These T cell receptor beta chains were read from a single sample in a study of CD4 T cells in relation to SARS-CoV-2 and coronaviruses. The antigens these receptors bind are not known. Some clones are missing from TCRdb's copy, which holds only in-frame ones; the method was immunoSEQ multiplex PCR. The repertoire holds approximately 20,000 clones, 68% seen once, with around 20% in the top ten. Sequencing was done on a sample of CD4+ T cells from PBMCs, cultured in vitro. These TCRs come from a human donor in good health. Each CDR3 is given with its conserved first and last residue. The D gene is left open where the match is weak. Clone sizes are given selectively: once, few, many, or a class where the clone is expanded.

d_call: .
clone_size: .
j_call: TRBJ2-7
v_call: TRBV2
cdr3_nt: TGTGCCAGCAGGTACGGCCCCTACGAGCAGTACTTC
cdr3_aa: CASRYGPYEQYF

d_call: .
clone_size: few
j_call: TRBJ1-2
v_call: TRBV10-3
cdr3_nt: TGTGCCATCGGTGTAGGGGAATCCTATGGCTACACCTTC
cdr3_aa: CAIGVGESYGYTF

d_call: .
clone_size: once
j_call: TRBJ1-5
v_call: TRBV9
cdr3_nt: TGTGCCAGCAGCGTAGGAGTATTGACAGAGCAGCATTTT
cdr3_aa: CASSVGVLTEQHF

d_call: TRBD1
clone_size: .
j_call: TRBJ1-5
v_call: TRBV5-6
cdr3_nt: TGTGCCAGCAGCCCGGGCCAGGGGGGACAGCCCCAGCATTTT
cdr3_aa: CASSPGQGGQPQHF

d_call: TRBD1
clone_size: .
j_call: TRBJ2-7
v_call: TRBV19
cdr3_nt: TGTGCCAGTAGCGACAGGGGGAGCTCCTACGAGCAGTACTTC
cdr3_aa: CASSDRGSSYEQYF

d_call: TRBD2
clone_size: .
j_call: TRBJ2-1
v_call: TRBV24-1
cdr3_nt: TGTGCCACCAGTGACACCGGGACTAGCAAAGGAGGCTCCTACAATGAGCAGTTCTTC
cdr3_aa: CATSDTGTSKGGSYNEQFF

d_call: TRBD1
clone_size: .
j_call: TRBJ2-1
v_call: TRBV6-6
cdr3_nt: TGTGCCAGCATCATAACAGGGGCCGCCACTGGGCAGTTCTTC
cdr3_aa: CASIITGAATGQFF

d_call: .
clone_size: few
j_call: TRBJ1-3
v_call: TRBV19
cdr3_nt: TGTGCCAGTACCGACCCGGACACCATATATTTT
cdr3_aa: CASTDPDTIYF

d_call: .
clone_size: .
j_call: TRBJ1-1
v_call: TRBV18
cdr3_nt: TGTGCCAGCTCACCACCGAGGGACACTGAAGCTTTCTTT
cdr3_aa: CASSPPRDTEAFF

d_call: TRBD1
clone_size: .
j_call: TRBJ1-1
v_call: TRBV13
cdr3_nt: TGTGCCAGCAGCTTAAGGGACAGGGCTAACACTGAAGCTTTCTTT
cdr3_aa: CASSLRDRANTEAFF

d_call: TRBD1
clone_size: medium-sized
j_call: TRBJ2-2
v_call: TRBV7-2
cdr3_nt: TGTGCCAGCAGGTTGGACAGGGGGGCCGGGGAGCTGTTTTTT
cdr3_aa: CASRLDRGAGELFF

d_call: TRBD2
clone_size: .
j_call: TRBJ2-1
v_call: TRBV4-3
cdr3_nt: TGCGCCAGCAGCCAAGGGATCTCGAATAGCGGGAGTGCGGGTGAGCAGTTCTTC
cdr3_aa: CASSQGISNSGSAGEQFF

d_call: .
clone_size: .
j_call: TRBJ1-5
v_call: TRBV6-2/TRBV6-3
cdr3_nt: TGTGCCAGCAGTTACTCGCCACAGGGAGGAACCTTCAATCAGCCCCAGCATTTT
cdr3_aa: CASSYSPQGGTFNQPQHF

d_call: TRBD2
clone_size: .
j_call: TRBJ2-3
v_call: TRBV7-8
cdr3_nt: TGTGCCAGCACCCAACGTAGCGGGGGGGCTACAGATACGCAGTATTTT
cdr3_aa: CASTQRSGGATDTQYF

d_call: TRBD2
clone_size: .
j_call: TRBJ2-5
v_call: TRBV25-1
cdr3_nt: TGTGCCAGCAGTGAATTGGGAGGGATTGGGTCGGAGACCCAGTACTTC
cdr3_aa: CASSELGGIGSETQYF

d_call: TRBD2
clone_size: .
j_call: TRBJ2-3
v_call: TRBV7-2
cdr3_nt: TGTGCCAGCAGCTTTAGCGGGATCAGCACAGATACGCAGTATTTT
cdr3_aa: CASSFSGISTDTQYF

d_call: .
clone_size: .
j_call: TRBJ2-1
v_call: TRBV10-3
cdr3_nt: TGTGCCATCAGTGTCGAACTCCACAATGAGCAGTTCTTC
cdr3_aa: CAISVELHNEQFF

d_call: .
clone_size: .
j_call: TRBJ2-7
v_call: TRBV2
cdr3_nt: TGTGCCAGCAGCGGGCATTACGAGCAGTACTTC
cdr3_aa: CASSGHYEQYF

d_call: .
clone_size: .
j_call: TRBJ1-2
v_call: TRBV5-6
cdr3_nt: TGTGCCAGCAGCTTGCCGCAGGGGTATGACTATGGCTACACCTTC
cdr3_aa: CASSLPQGYDYGYTF

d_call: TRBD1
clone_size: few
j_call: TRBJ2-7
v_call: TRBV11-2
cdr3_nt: TGTGCCAGCAGCTTATCCGGACAGGGGTTGAACGAGCAGTACTTC
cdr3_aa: CASSLSGQGLNEQYF

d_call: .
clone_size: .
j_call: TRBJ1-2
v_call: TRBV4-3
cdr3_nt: TGCGCCAGCAGCCGGGAAACAGCCGGAAACTATGGCTACACCTTC
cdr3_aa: CASSRETAGNYGYTF

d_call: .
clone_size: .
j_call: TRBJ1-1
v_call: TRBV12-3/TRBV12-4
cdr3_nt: TGTGCCAGCAGTCCCGATATGCGGGCTTTCTTT
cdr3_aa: CASSPDMRAFF

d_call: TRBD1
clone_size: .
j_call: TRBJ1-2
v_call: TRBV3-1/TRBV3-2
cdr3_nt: TGTGCCAGCAGCAGAGGACAGGGGGCATATAACTATGGCTACACCTTC
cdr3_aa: CASSRGQGAYNYGYTF

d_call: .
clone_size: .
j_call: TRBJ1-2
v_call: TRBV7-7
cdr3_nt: TGTGCTAGCAGCCCTCCCGGGACGGTGGATGGCTACACCTTC
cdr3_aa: CASSPPGTVDGYTF

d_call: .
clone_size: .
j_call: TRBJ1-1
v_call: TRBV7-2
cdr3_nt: TGTGCCAGCAGCTTACAGGGGACGGGCACTGAAGCTTTCTTT
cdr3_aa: CASSLQGTGTEAFF

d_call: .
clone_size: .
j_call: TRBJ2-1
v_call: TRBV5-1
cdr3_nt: TGCGCCAGCAGCTTCTTCACTAGTGTAAATGAGCAGTTCTTC
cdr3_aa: CASSFFTSVNEQFF

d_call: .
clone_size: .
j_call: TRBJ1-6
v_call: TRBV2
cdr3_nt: TGTGCCAGCAGCTCCGGGGAGGGGCTTACTTCACCCCTCCACTTT
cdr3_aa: CASSSGEGLTSPLHF

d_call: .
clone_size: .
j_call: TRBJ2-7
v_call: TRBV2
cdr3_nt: TGTGCCAGCAGGACAGACCAAAGCTACGAGCAGTACTTC
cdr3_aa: CASRTDQSYEQYF

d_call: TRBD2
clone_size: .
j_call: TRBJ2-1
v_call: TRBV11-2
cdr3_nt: TGTGCCAGCAGCCCAGGGACCCTAGCGGGAACCTACAATGAGCAGTTCTTC
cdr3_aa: CASSPGTLAGTYNEQFF

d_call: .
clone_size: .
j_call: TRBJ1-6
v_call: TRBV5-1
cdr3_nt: TGCGCCAGCAGCTTGGATGGGGGAACGGATTCACCCCTCCACTTT
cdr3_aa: CASSLDGGTDSPLHF

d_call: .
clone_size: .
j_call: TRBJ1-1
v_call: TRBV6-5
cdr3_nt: TGTGCCAGCAGTTACTCCGCAGAAATAACTGAAGCTTTCTTT
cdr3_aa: CASSYSAEITEAFF

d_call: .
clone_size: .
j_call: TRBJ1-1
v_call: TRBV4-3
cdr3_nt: TGCGCCAGCAGCCAAGCCGTGAACACTGAAGCTTTCTTT
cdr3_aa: CASSQAVNTEAFF

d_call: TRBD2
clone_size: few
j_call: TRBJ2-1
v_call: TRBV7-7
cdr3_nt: TGTGCTAGCAGCCTAGCGGGAGCGAACTACAATGAGCAGTTCTTC
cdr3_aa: CASSLAGANYNEQFF

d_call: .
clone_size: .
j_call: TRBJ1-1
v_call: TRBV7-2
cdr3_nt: TGTGCCAGCAGCTACTCCCCGGGCACTGAAGCTTTCTTT
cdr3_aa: CASSYSPGTEAFF

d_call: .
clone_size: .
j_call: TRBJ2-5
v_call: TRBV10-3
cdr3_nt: TGTGCCATCAGTGAGTCGACAGTACAAGAGACCCAGTACTTC
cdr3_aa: CAISESTVQETQYF

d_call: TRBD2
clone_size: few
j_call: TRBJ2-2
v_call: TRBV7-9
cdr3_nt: TGTGCCAGCGATGGCGGGAGTACAACGAACACCGGGGAGCTGTTTTTT
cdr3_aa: CASDGGSTTNTGELFF

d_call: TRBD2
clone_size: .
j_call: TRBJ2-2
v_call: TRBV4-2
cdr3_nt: TGTGCCAGCAGCCAACTCGGCGGGGGGTACGGGGAGCTGTTTTTT
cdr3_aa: CASSQLGGGYGELFF

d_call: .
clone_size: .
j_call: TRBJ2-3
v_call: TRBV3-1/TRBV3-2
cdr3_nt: TGTGCCAGCAGCCCAGGTTACCCGACGAATACGCAGTATTTT
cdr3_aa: CASSPGYPTNTQYF

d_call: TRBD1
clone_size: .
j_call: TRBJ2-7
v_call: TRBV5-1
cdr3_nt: TGCGCCAGCAGCTTGGTACAGGGGGCCCTCACTTACGAGCAGTACTTC
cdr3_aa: CASSLVQGALTYEQYF

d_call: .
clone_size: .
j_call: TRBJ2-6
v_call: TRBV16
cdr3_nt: TGTGCCAGCAGCGACGTGGGGGCTGGGGCCAACGTCCTGACTTTC
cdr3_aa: CASSDVGAGANVLTF

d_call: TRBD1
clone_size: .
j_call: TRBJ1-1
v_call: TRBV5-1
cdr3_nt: TGCGCCAGCAGCACGGGACAGGCGAACACTGAAGCTTTCTTT
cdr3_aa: CASSTGQANTEAFF

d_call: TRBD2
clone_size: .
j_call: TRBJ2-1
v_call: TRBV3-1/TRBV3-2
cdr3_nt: TGTGCCAGCAGCCCCCGCTCGGCTAGCGGGAACCACAATGAGCAGTTCTTC
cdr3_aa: CASSPRSASGNHNEQFF

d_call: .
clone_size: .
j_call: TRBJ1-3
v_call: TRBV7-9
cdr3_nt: TGTGCCAGCAGCGCAATGACCGGGCTTCTTTTTATAAACACCATATATTTT
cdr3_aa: CASSAMTGLLFINTIYF

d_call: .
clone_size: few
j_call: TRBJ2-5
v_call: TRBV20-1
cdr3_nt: TGCAGTGCAATAATACAAGAGACCCAGTACTTC
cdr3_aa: CSAIIQETQYF

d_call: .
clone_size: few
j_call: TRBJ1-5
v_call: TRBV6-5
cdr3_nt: TGTGCCAGCAGTTCCCATAGCAATCAGCCCCAGCATTTT
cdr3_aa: CASSSHSNQPQHF

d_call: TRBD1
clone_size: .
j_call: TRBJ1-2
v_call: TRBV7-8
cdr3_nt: TGTGCCAGCAGCACCGGACAGGGACTTAGGGGCTATGGCTACACCTTC
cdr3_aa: CASSTGQGLRGYGYTF

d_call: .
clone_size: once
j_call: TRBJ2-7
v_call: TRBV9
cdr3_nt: TGTGCCAGCAGCGTACAGGGGGGGTACGAGCAGTACTTC
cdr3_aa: CASSVQGGYEQYF

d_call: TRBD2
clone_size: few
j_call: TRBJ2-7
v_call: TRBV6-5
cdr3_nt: TGTGCCAGCAGTTCCAACGCGGGGGGCCCCTACGAGCAGTACTTC
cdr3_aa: CASSSNAGGPYEQYF

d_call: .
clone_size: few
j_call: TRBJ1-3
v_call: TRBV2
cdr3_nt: TGTGCCAGCACCGGCCGGCTCTCTGGAAACACCATATATTTT
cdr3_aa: CASTGRLSGNTIYF

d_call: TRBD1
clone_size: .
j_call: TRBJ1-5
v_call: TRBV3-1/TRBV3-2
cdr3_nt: TGTGCCAGCAGCCAAGGGACAGGGGCTTATCAGCCCCAGCATTTT
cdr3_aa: CASSQGTGAYQPQHF

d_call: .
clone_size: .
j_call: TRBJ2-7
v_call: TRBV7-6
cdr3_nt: TGTGCCAGCAGCACCGACGACGAGACCCCTTCCTACGAGCAGTACTTC
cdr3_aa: CASSTDDETPSYEQYF

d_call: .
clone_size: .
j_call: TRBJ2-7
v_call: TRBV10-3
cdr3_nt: TGTGCCATCAGTGATCGGGGCTACGAGCAGTACTTC
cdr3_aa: CAISDRGYEQYF

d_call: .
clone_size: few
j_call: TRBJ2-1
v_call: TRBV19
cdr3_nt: TGTGCCAGTGGGAACCAGGGGGGCAATGAGCAGTTCTTC
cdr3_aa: CASGNQGGNEQFF

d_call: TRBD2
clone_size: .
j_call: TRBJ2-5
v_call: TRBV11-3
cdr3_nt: TGTGCCAGCAGCTTAATGCGGGGGGAGACCCAGTACTTC
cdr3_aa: CASSLMRGETQYF

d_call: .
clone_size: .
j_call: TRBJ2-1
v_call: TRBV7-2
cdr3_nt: TGTGCCAGCAGCCTCGGCACAGGGGAGGGGAATGAGCAGTTCTTC
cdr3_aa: CASSLGTGEGNEQFF